The 20 T cell receptor beta chains presented below share a single source sample, sequenced in a study of T cell responses to AZD1222 COVID-19 vaccine. The data were produced by immunoSEQ multiplex PCR, yet TCRdb's version contains in-frame clones alone and is incomplete. The sample carries around 91,000 clones, over 75% recorded once. This specimen was peripheral blood, taken on day 0 of AZD1222 vaccination. The receptors here all came from an adult in good health.

V usage is TRBV7-9 and J usage is TRBJ1-4, with 8 bases identical to TRBD1. V lost 4 bases and J lost 8; bases outside the gene matches: 6. This CDR3 has 14 amino acids. Germline assignment: CDR1 SEHNR and CDR2 FQNEAQ (reference sequence). This CDR3 is CASSSTGDSEKLFF. In DNA, the CDR3 is TGTGCCAGCAGCTCGACAGGGGATTCGGAAAAACTGTTTTTT.

The rearrangement uses TRBV6-2 or TRBV6-3 and TRBJ1-5; possibly TRBD1 for D (6 bases). CDR3 length equals 14 residues. The germline V gene encodes CDR1 MNHEY and CDR2 SVGEGT. The V and J ends lost 3 bases and 5 bases respectively, with 11 bases between them. The CDR3 nucleotides are TGTGCCAGCAGTTATCCCCAGGGGTATCAGCCCCAGCATTTT. Translation: CASSYPQGYQPQHF.

This clone occurred once. Other DNA variants within this sample encode the same CDR3. This chain connects TRBV28 to TRBJ1-5; 8 nucleotides match TRBD1. The CDR3 length is 14 residues. V trimming: 5 bases; J trimming: 7 bases; junction bases outside the gene matches: 7. Per the germline V gene, CDR1 is MDHEN and CDR2 is SYDVKM. The CDR3 DNA follows: TGTGCCAGCAGTCTCGGACAGGGACGACAGCCCCAGCATTTT. Translation: CASSLGQGRQPQHF.

The V and J genes are TRBV11-2 and TRBJ2-3; 7 bases fit TRBD2. CDR3 size: 17 residues. The ends lost 0 bases at V and 2 bases at J; junction bases unmatched: 8. Looked up from germline, CDR1 is SGHAT and CDR2 is FQNNGV. The CDR3 loop is CASSLDSRAGNTDTQYF. As DNA, the CDR3 is TGTGCCAGCAGCTTAGATAGTCGAGCGGGGAACACAGATACGCAGTATTTT. The complete variable domain, with remaining parts taken from reference TRBV11-2 and TRBJ2-3, reads EAGVAQSPRYKIIEKRQSVAFWCNPISGHATLYWYQQILGQGPKLLIQFQNNGVVDDSQLPKDRFSAERLKGVDSTLKIQPAKLEDSAVYLCASSLDSRAGNTDTQYFGPGTRLTVL.

The genes are TRBV5-1 and TRBJ1-1, with a weak D call TRBD1 (5 bases). V lost 1 base and J 5 bases, leaving 12 bases between the germline ends. CDR1 and CDR2 from the germline V gene are SGHRS and YFSETQ. The CDR3 sequence is 14 residues long. The CDR3 region has the DNA TGCGCCAGCAGCTTGAAGGGGCCGGGGACTGAAGCTTTCTTT. Translation gives CASSLKGPGTEAFF.

There are a few counts of this clone. This chain joins TRBV5-1 and TRBJ2-7; 8 nucleotides align to TRBD1. The germline V gene encodes CDR1 SGHRS and CDR2 YFSETQ. Trimming cost V 4 bases and J 5 bases; bases outside gene matches: 14. This CDR3 region has 16 residues. CDR3 bases: TGCGCCAGCAGCCCGGGATTAAGACAGGGGCGACACGAGCAGTACTTC. Its translation: CASSPGLRQGRHEQYF.

This chain connects TRBV7-3 to TRBJ2-5; 7 bases are a match to TRBD1. J gave up 4 bases and V 4 bases, and 6 bases lay outside the gene matches. The V gene's germline CDR1 is SGHTA and CDR2 FQGTGA. The CDR3 is 14 residues long. CDR3 DNA: TGTGCCAGCAGCTCTACAGGGGCCCGAGAGACCCAGTACTTC. Translation: CASSSTGARETQYF. The whole variable domain, filled in from reference TRBV7-3 and TRBJ2-5, reads GAGVSQTPSNKVTEKGKYVELRCDPISGHTALYWYRQSLGQGPEFLIYFQGTGAADDSGLPNDRFFAVRPEGSVSTLKIQRTERGDSAVYLCASSSTGARETQYFGPGTRLLVL.

V is TRBV14 and J is TRBJ2-5; 10 bases align to TRBD2. The germline V gene encodes CDR1 SGHDN and CDR2 FVKESK. Trimming took 1 base from V and 4 from J; bases not matched to a gene: 6. The CDR3 is 16 residues long. CDR3 bases: TGTGCCAGCAGCCAAGGACGGCTAGCGGGAGCAGAGACCCAGTACTTC. This translates into CASSQGRLAGAETQYF.

The V gene is TRBV7-2, the J gene TRBJ2-2; 13 nucleotides agree with TRBD2. The germline V gene has CDR1 SGHTA and CDR2 FQGNSA. The J segment lost 2 bases and the V segment lost 6 bases, leaving 6 bases of the junction unmatched. This CDR3 comprises 17 residues. For the CDR3, the DNA is TGTGCCAGCAGGGTGACTAGCGGGAGGTCTAACACCGGGGAGCTGTTTTTT. Translation: CASRVTSGRSNTGELFF.

In its sample, this clone was seen a few times. This sequence joins TRBV5-1 and TRBJ2-2; 8 nucleotides line up with TRBD1. Per germline, CDR1 SGHRS and CDR2 YFSETQ. With 0 bases clipped from V and 7 bases from J, the junction kept 8 bases outside the gene matches. This CDR3 is 16 amino acids long. This chain's CDR3 is CASSLVLRGPVGELFF. The CDR3 nucleotides read TGCGCCAGCAGCTTGGTACTCAGGGGGCCTGTCGGGGAGCTGTTTTTT.

V is TRBV5-1 and J is TRBJ1-2, with TRBD1 identical over 9 bases. Germline CDR1 and CDR2: SGHRS and YFSETQ. The CDR3 has 14 residues. V lost 0 bases, J lost 3 bases, and 0 bases stayed unmatched. The CDR3 loop is CASSLGQGDYGYTF. CDR3 in DNA: TGCGCCAGCAGCTTGGGACAGGGGGACTATGGCTACACCTTC.

This chain connects TRBV7-9 to TRBJ1-2; D is unresolved. The CDR3 contains 15 residues. In germline, CDR1 is SEHNR, CDR2 FQNEAQ (reference sequence). The V gene lost 5 bases and the J gene lost 2 bases, with 15 bases spanning the gap. In DNA form, the CDR3 reads TGTGCCAGCAGCCCACAGCAAATCCTAAACTATGGCTACACCTTC. Translation gives CASSPQQILNYGYTF.

The chain employs TRBV25-1 and TRBJ1-1, with D possibly matching TRBD1 (6 bases). V lost 1 base, J lost 1 base, and 10 bases lay in between. Germline V gene data show CDR1 as MGHDK and CDR2 as SYGVNS. The CDR3 runs 15 residues. CDR3 DNA: TGTGCCAGCAGTGAATTAGGGACACCGAACACTGAAGCTTTCTTT. It yields the protein CASSELGTPNTEAFF.

This chain links TRBV7-2 with TRBJ1-1; D ambiguous. The CDR3 loop spans 15 amino acids. Germline assignment: CDR1 SGHTA and CDR2 FQGNSA. V lost 2 bases to trimming and J lost 6 bases, with 16 bases between them. The CDR3 coding sequence is TGTGCCAGCAGCTTATTCCGGGAAGGTGGGCCTGAAGCTTTCTTT. This sequence encodes CASSLFREGGPEAFF.

This clone has ten or more counts. The chain couples TRBV5-1 to TRBJ2-7; 7 bases agree with TRBD1. V shed 5 bases, J shed 5 bases, and the junction held 10 bases outside the gene matches. Germline lookup yields CDR1 SGHRS and CDR2 YFSETQ. The CDR3 runs to 14 residues. The CDR3 sequence is CASRYSGGRNEQYF. CDR3 in DNA: TGCGCCAGCAGATACTCAGGGGGAAGGAACGAGCAGTACTTC. Supplemented by reference TRBV5-1 and TRBJ2-7, the full variable domain reads KAGVTQTPRYLIKTRGQQVTLSCSPISGHRSVSWYQQTPGQGLQFLFEYFSETQRNKGNFPGRFSGRQFSNSRSEMNVSTLELGDSALYLCASRYSGGRNEQYFGPGTRLTVT.

This chain links TRBV3-1 (or the pseudogene TRBV3-2) with TRBJ1-4; D gene ambiguous. The CDR3 has 14 amino acids. CDR1 is LGHDT, CDR2 YNNKEL, per germline (reference sequence). V lost 5 bases and J lost 5, with 12 bases in between. The CDR3 region has the DNA TGTGCCAGCAGCTCCGGGCCCGGCAATGAAAAACTGTTTTTT. Amino acids: CASSSGPGNEKLFF.

This sequence joins TRBV6-5 and TRBJ1-4; the match to TRBD1 covers 8 bases. The CDR3 sequence is 15 residues long. CDR1 and CDR2 from the germline V gene are MNHEY and SVGAGI. J gave up 3 bases and V 6 bases, and 6 bases lay outside the gene matches. The CDR3 loop reads CASSDPGQANEKLFF. The CDR3 coding sequence is TGTGCCAGCAGCGATCCGGGACAGGCTAATGAAAAACTGTTTTTT.

The chain carries TRBV18 and TRBJ1-1; unclear D gene. The germline gives CDR1 KGHSH, CDR2 LQKENI. The ends were cut back, 3 bases at V and 0 bases at J, with 5 bases in the middle. CDR3 length equals 13 residues. CDR3 bases: TGTGCCAGCTCACCGGTAATGAACACTGAAGCTTTCTTT. This codes for CASSPVMNTEAFF.

The DNA for the CDR3 is TGTGCCAGCAGCCTGTGGGGGGGGACCCCTTCTGGCTACACCTTC. Protein product: CASSLWGGTPSGYTF. This rearrangement joins TRBV11-2 to TRBJ1-2; D perhaps matches TRBD1 (5 bases). Germline CDR1 reads SGHAT; CDR2 reads FQNNGV. CDR3 length: 15 residues. V was shortened by 5 bases and J by 7 bases, with 20 bases between the two germline ends.

This chain uses TRBV12-3 or TRBV12-4 with TRBJ1-4; the D is unclear. The ends were cut back, 6 bases at V and 8 bases at J, with 4 bases in the middle. This CDR3 has 10 residues. CDR3 coding DNA: TGTGCCAGCAGGGGAGAAAAACTGTTTTTT. Protein sequence: CASRGEKLFF.